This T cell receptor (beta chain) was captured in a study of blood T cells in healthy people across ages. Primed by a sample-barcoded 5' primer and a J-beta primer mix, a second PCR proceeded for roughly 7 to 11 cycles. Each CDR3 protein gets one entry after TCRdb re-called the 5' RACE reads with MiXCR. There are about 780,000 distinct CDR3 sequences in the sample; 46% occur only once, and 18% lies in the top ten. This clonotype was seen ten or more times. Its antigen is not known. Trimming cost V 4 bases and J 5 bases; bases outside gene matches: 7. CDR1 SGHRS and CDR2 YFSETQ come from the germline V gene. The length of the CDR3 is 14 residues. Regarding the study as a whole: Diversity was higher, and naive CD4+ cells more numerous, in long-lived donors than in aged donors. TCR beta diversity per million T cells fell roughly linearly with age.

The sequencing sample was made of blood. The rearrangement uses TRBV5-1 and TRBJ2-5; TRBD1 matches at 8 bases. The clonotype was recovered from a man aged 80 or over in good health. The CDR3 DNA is TGCGCCAGCAGCGCGCGACAGGGGTGGGAGACCCAGTACTTC. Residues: CASSARQGWETQYF.